Listed below are T cell receptor beta chains from one sample, sequenced in a study of cytomegalovirus exposure and HLA in healthy donors. The table came from immunoSEQ multiplex PCR; TCRdb's copy has only in-frame clones and leaves some out. The sample carries around 130,000 clones, about 80% recorded once. Sample: PBMCs. The source of these receptors is a woman between 40 and 55 years old in good health and CMV-seronegative. Each CDR3 is given with its conserved first and last residue. The order of the fields is J gene, clone size, V gene, D gene, CDR3 protein, CDR3 DNA. The D gene is left open where the match is weak. The size of a clone is reported for some rows only, either as once, few or many, or as a class for expanded clones.

TRBJ2-3,-,TRBV5-1,TRBD2,CASSLGPAGGPDTQYF,TGCGCCAGCAGCTTGGGTCCAGCGGGAGGGCCAGATACGCAGTATTTT
TRBJ2-1,-,TRBV4-3,TRBD2,CASSQEGLAGANYNEQFF,TGCGCCAGCAGCCAAGAGGGACTAGCGGGAGCAAACTACAATGAGCAGTTCTTC
TRBJ2-3,-,TRBV6-6,-,CASSSQLGLRTDTQYF,TGTGCCAGCAGTTCGCAACTAGGACTCCGCACAGATACGCAGTATTTT
TRBJ2-7,-,TRBV18,TRBD1,CASSGDRVYEQYF,TGTGCCAGCTCAGGAGACAGGGTCTACGAGCAGTACTTC
TRBJ1-4,-,TRBV5-1,TRBD1,CASSLDEGAFEKLFF,TGCGCCAGCAGCTTGGATGAGGGGGCGTTTGAAAAACTGTTTTTT
TRBJ2-4,-,TRBV2,TRBD1,CASSAQGAAKNIQYF,TGTGCCAGCAGCGCACAGGGGGCGGCCAAAAACATTCAGTACTTC
TRBJ2-7,few,TRBV5-4,-,CASSWSGNPGEQYF,TGTGCCAGCAGCTGGTCGGGAAATCCGGGCGAGCAGTACTTC
TRBJ2-5,few,TRBV27,TRBD2,CASSLGRPSGRAAGGETQYF,TGTGCCAGCAGTTTAGGTCGTCCTAGCGGGAGGGCCGCTGGGGGAGAGACCCAGTACTTC
TRBJ2-5,once,TRBV7-2,TRBD1,CASSLGQGLKTQYF,TGTGCCAGCAGCCTGGGACAGGGGTTGAAGACCCAGTACTTC
TRBJ2-1,-,TRBV15,-,CATSRDRLELFSEQFF,TGTGCCACCAGCAGAGATAGACTAGAATTGTTCAGTGAGCAGTTCTTC
TRBJ2-6,-,TRBV19,-,CASIEHSGANVLTF,TGTGCCAGTATCGAACACTCTGGGGCCAACGTCCTGACTTTC
TRBJ2-1,-,TRBV9,-,CASSIDYPNEQFF,TGTGCCAGCAGCATCGACTATCCGAATGAGCAGTTCTTC
TRBJ2-2,-,TRBV7-7,TRBD1,CASSGQGSAGELFF,TGTGCTAGCAGCGGACAGGGGAGTGCCGGGGAGCTGTTTTTT
TRBJ1-1,-,TRBV27,TRBD1,CASSLGVGQGPDTEAFF,TGTGCCAGCAGTTTAGGCGTGGGACAGGGGCCGGACACTGAAGCTTTCTTT
TRBJ2-1,few,TRBV7-2,-,CASSLGGHYNEQFF,TGTGCCAGCAGCTTGGGCGGGCACTACAATGAGCAGTTCTTC
TRBJ1-1,-,TRBV6-5,TRBD1,CASNRGRGTEAFF,TGTGCCAGCAACAGGGGGCGAGGAACTGAAGCTTTCTTT
TRBJ1-2,-,TRBV5-4,-,CASSLGQGTYGYTF,TGTGCCAGCAGCTTGGGTCAGGGCACCTATGGCTACACCTTC
TRBJ1-6,-,TRBV6-6,-,CASSYQDFNSPLHF,TGTGCCAGCAGTTACCAGGACTTTAATTCACCCCTCCACTTT
TRBJ1-1,-,TRBV5-6,-,CASSRGGSTEAFF,TGTGCCAGCAGCCGGGGGGGATCCACTGAAGCTTTCTTT
TRBJ1-6,-,TRBV4-3,TRBD1,CASSQGTGTDNSPLHF,TGCGCCAGCAGCCAAGGCACCGGGACAGATAATTCACCCCTCCACTTT
TRBJ1-1,once,TRBV18,-,CASSPLSNTEAFF,TGTGCCAGCTCACCTTTGAGTAACACTGAAGCTTTCTTT
TRBJ2-3,-,TRBV6-6,TRBD2,CASSPLAGGLTDTQYF,TGTGCCAGCAGCCCACTAGCGGGGGGACTCACAGATACGCAGTATTTT
TRBJ1-1,-,TRBV7-8,-,CASSPPPREDTEAFF,TGTGCCAGCAGCCCTCCCCCCCGGGAGGACACTGAAGCTTTCTTT